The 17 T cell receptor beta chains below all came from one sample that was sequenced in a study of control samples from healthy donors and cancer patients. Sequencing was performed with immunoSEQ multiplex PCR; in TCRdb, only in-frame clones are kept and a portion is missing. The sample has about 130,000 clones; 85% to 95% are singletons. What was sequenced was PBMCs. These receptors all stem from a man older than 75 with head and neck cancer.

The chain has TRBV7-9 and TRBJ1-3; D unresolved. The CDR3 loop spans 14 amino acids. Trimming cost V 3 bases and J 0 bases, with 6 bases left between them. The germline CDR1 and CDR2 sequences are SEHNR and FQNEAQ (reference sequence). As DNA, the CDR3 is TGTGCCAGCAGCTTGGACGGCTCTGGAAACACCATATATTTT. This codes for CASSLDGSGNTIYF.

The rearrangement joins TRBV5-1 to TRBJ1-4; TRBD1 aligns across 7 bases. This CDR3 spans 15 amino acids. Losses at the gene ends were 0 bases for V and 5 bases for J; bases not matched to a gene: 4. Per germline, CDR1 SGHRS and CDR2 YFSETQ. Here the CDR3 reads CASSLGGQLNEKLFF. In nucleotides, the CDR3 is TGCGCCAGCAGCTTGGGGGGACAGCTGAATGAAAAACTGTTTTTT.

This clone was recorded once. The CDR3: CASSLRGGAGTGELFF. CDR3 DNA sequence: TGTGCCAGCAGCTTGAGGGGGGGCGCCGGCACCGGGGAGCTGTTTTTT. The chain links TRBV5-8 to TRBJ2-2; D perhaps matches TRBD2 (7 bases). V shed 1 base and J shed 4 bases, with 14 bases lying between them. Germline CDR1 is SGHTS and CDR2 is YDEGEE. The CDR3 contains 16 residues.

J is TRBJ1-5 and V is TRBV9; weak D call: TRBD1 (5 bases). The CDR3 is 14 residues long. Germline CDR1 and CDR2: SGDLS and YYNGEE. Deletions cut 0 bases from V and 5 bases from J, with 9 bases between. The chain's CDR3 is CASSVAGDHQPQHF. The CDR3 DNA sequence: TGTGCCAGCAGCGTAGCGGGGGACCATCAGCCCCAGCATTTT.

The DNA of the CDR3 is TGTGCCAGCAGTTCCTTCCGGACAGGGACGAACTACGAGCAGTACTTC. This gives the protein CASSSFRTGTNYEQYF. This sequence joins TRBV5-4 and TRBJ2-7; 8 bases match TRBD1. V shed 5 bases, J shed 3 bases, and the junction held 13 bases outside the gene matches. The CDR3 has 16 amino acids. Germline loops: CDR1 SGHNT, CDR2 YYREEE (reference sequence).

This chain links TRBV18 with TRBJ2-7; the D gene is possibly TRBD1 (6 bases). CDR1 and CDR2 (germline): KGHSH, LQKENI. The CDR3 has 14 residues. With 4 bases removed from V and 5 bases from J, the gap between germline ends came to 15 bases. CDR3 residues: CASSLSYRENEQYF. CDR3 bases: TGTGCCAGCTCACTGTCATACAGGGAGAACGAGCAGTACTTC.

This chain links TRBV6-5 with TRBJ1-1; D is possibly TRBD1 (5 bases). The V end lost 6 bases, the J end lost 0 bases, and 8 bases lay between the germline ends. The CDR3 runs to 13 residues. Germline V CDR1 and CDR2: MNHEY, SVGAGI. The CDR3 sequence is CASRGTVNTEAFF. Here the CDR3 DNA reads TGTGCCAGCAGGGGGACGGTGAACACTGAAGCTTTCTTT.

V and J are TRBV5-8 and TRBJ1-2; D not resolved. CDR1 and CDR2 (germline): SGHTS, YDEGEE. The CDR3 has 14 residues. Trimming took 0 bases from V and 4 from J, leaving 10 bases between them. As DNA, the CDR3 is TGTGCCAGCAGCTTGGGGACGCAGGTCTATGGCTACACCTTC. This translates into CASSLGTQVYGYTF.

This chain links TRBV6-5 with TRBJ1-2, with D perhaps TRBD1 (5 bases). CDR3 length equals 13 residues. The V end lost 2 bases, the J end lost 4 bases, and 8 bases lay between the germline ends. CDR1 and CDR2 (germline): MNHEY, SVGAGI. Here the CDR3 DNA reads TGTGCCAGCAGTTACGGACACAGCTATGGCTACACCTTC. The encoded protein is CASSYGHSYGYTF.

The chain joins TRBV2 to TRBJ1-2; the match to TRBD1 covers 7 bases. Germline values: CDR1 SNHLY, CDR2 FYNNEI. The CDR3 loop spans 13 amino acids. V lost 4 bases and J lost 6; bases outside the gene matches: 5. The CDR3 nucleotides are TGTGCCAGCAGTGGACAGGGTACGAATGGCTACACCTTC. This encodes CASSGQGTNGYTF.

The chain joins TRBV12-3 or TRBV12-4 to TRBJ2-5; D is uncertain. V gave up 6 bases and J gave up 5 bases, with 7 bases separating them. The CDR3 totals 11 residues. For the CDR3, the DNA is TGTGCCAGCAGACTGACGGAGACCCAGTACTTC. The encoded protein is CASRLTETQYF.

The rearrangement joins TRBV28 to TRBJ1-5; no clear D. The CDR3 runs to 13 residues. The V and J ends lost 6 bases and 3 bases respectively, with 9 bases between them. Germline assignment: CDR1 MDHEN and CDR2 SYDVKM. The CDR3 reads CASRRTYNQPQHF. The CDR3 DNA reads TGTGCCAGCAGGAGGACCTACAATCAGCCCCAGCATTTT.

The CDR3: CATSPGLAEETQYF. The CDR3 DNA sequence: TGTGCCACCTCCCCCGGACTAGCGGAAGAGACCCAGTACTTC. The V gene is TRBV5-4, the J gene TRBJ2-5, with 10 nucleotides matching TRBD2. The CDR3 totals 14 residues. V shed 9 bases, J shed 3 bases, and the junction held 8 bases outside the gene matches. Per the germline V gene, CDR1 is SGHNT and CDR2 is YYREEE (reference sequence).

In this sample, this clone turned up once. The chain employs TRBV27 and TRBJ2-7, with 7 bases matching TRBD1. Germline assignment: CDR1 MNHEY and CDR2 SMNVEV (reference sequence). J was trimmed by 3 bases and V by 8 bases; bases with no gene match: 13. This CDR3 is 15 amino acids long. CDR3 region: CASRTSGAGGYEQYF. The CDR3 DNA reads TGTGCCAGCCGAACCTCCGGGGCAGGGGGCTACGAGCAGTACTTC.

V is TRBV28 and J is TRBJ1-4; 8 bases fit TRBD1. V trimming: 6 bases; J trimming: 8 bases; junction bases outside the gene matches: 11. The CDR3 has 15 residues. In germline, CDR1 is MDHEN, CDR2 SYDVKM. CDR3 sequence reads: CASSEIQGAREKLFF. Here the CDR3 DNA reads TGTGCCAGCAGCGAGATCCAGGGGGCGCGGGAAAAACTGTTTTTT.

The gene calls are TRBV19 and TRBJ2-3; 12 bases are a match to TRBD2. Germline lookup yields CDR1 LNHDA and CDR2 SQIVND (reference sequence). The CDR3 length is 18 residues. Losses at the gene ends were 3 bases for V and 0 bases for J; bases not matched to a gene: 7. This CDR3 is CASSMTSGSLSSTDTQYF. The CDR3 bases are TGTGCCAGTAGTATGACTAGCGGGAGCCTCTCGAGCACAGATACGCAGTATTTT.

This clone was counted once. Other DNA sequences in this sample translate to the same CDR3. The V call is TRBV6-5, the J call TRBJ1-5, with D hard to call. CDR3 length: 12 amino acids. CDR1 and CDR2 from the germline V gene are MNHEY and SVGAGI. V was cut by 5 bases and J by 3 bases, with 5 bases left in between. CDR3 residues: CASSPTNQPQHF. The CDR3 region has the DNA TGTGCCAGCAGTCCAACCAATCAGCCCCAGCATTTT.